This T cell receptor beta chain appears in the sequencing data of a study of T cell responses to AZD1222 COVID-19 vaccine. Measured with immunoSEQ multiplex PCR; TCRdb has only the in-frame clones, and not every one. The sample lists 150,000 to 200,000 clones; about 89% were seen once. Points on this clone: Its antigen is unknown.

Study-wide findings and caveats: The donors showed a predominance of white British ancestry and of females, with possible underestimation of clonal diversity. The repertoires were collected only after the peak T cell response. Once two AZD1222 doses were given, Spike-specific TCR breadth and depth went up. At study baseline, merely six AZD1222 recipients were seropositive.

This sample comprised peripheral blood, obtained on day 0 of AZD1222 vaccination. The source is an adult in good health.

CDR3: CASSSTSGRLSTDTQYF. CDR3 nucleotide sequence: TGTGCCAGCAGTTCCACTAGCGGGAGGCTGAGCACAGATACGCAGTATTTT. The gene calls are TRBV28 and TRBJ2-3, with 12 positions matching TRBD2. V was pared by 4 bases and J by 0 bases, with 5 bases of the junction left unmatched. Germline V gives CDR1 MDHEN, CDR2 SYDVKM. The CDR3 extends over 17 amino acids.